This passage covers 7 T cell receptor beta chains from one sample sequenced in a study of blood T cell repertoires in COVID-19. Some clones are missing from TCRdb's copy, which holds only in-frame ones; the method was immunoSEQ multiplex PCR. The data contain roughly 70,000 clones, 65% to 85% of them singletons. The sample was peripheral blood. Every receptor here comes from a man in his sixties with COVID-19, enrolled during active disease.

The CDR3 loop is CASTGQQNTEAFF. The CDR3 DNA sequence: TGTGCCAGCACCGGACAGCAAAACACTGAAGCTTTCTTT. V gene TRBV5-4 combines with J gene TRBJ1-1; D is perhaps TRBD1 (6 bases). Germline CDR1 and CDR2: SGHNT and YYREEE (reference sequence). V dropped 6 bases and J dropped 2 bases, with 11 bases sitting between them. This CDR3 spans 13 amino acids.

This chain links TRBV18 with TRBJ2-3; D gene uncertain. Germline V gene lookup returns CDR1 KGHSH and CDR2 LQKENI. Between the trimmed V and J ends, which lost 5 bases and 2 bases, there was a span of 8 bases. This CDR3 is 13 amino acids long. CDR3 residues: CASSISFTDTQYF. The CDR3 region has the DNA TGTGCCAGCTCAATTTCGTTCACAGATACGCAGTATTTT.

CDR3 amino acids: CASSIGGGGGANVLTF. CDR3 coding DNA: TGTGCCAGTAGTATCGGAGGTGGTGGTGGGGCCAACGTCCTGACTTTC. The chain couples TRBV19 to TRBJ2-6, with D perhaps matching TRBD2 (5 bases). Per germline, CDR1 LNHDA and CDR2 SQIVND (reference sequence). With 3 bases removed from V and 3 bases from J, the gap between germline ends came to 12 bases. The CDR3 is 16 amino acids.

The rearrangement links TRBV6-5 to TRBJ2-1; D is unresolved. The CDR3 totals 13 residues. Germline loops: CDR1 MNHEY, CDR2 SVGAGI. V was clipped by 2 bases and J by 6 bases, with 8 bases between them. DNA for the CDR3: TGTGCCAGCAGTTACATGAGCCGCAATGAGCAGTTCTTC. Its translation: CASSYMSRNEQFF.

This sequence joins TRBV3-1 (or the pseudogene TRBV3-2) and TRBJ2-5; D gene unclear. The germline CDR1 and CDR2 sequences are LGHDT and YNNKEL (reference sequence). The germline V and J ends were trimmed by 4 bases and 5 bases, with 14 bases remaining between them. This CDR3 has 14 amino acids. The DNA of the CDR3 is TGTGCCAGCAGCCCTTCTTGGAGCGCTGAGACCCAGTACTTC. This translates into CASSPSWSAETQYF.

This clone has just one count. V gene TRBV3-1 (or the pseudogene TRBV3-2) combines with J gene TRBJ2-7, with D possibly matching TRBD1 (6 bases). CDR1 is LGHDT and CDR2 is YNNKEL in the germline V gene (reference sequence). V dropped 1 base and J dropped 5 bases, with 12 bases sitting between them. This CDR3 region has 14 residues. CDR3 amino acids: CASSQVNRDHEQYF. In nucleotides, the CDR3 is TGTGCCAGCAGCCAAGTGAACAGGGACCACGAGCAGTACTTC.

The V and J genes are TRBV3-1 (or the pseudogene TRBV3-2) and TRBJ1-2; D is ambiguous. V was shortened by 1 base and J by 4 bases, with 13 bases between the two germline ends. This CDR3 has 15 amino acids. Germline V gives CDR1 LGHDT, CDR2 YNNKEL (reference sequence). The CDR3 nucleotides read TGTGCCAGCAGCCAAGGGAGAACTTCTAGCTATGGCTACACCTTC. Translated: CASSQGRTSSYGYTF.